The clone carrying this T cell receptor (beta chain) was detected many times. Its antigen is still unknown. This entry comes from a study of CD8 T cells in ankylosing spondylitis. Overall study findings and caveats: Disease-associated clonotypes exhibited CD8+ identity and were relatively infrequent in peripheral blood. Reported data indicate significant enrichment of disease-linked clones within matched ankylosing spondylitis synovial fluid.

TCR beta libraries were made by quantitative 5'-RACE with molecular barcodes. TCRdb fed the 5' RACE reads into MiXCR, producing one record per CDR3 protein. The profile covers 200,000 or so distinct CDR3 sequences, with 10% to 15% appearing a single time and 11% taken by the ten largest. The ends were cut back, 6 bases at V and 5 bases at J, with 14 bases in the middle. There are 13 residues in the CDR3. The clonotype comes from a female donor with ankylosing spondylitis or in good health (not recorded which). The V call is TRBV12-3 or TRBV12-4, the J call TRBJ2-7; possible D gene TRBD2, 5 bases. Sample: blood, either unsorted or a sorted T cell fraction (not recorded which). The CDR3 sequence is CASRPTSSHEQYF. The CDR3 coding sequence is TGTGCCAGCAGGCCCACTAGTTCCCACGAGCAGTACTTC.